The present T cell receptor beta chain was sequenced within a study of blood T cell repertoires in COVID-19. The trim removed 2 bases at V and 2 bases at J, leaving 4 bases unmatched. From germline, CDR1 is GTSNPN and CDR2 SVGIG (reference sequence). The CDR3 spans 15 residues. This clone was found once. Original processing methods: Amplification of reference gene primers provided the estimated nucleated cell counts. TCRdb's copy holds only in-frame clones and misses some; the assay was immunoSEQ multiplex PCR. The V and J calls and clone size were taken over from that table, and D and trimming were inferred from the DNA. The data contain approximately 140,000 clones, around 80% of them singletons.

The TCR was taken from a woman of 80 years or more in a cohort sampled during active or convalescent COVID-19. The chain combines TRBV30 with TRBJ1-2; 11 bases agree with TRBD1. Sequencing was performed on peripheral blood. The CDR3 here is CAWSPGQGANYGYTF. In DNA form, the CDR3 reads TGTGCCTGGAGTCCTGGACAGGGGGCGAACTATGGCTACACCTTC. Together with reference TRBV30 and TRBJ1-2, the CDR3 gives the full variable domain: SQTIHQWPATLVQPVGSPLSLECTVEGTSNPNLYWYRQAAGRGLQLLFYSVGIGQISSEVPQNLSASRPQDRQFILSSKKLLLSDSGFYLCAWSPGQGANYGYTFGSGTRLTVV.